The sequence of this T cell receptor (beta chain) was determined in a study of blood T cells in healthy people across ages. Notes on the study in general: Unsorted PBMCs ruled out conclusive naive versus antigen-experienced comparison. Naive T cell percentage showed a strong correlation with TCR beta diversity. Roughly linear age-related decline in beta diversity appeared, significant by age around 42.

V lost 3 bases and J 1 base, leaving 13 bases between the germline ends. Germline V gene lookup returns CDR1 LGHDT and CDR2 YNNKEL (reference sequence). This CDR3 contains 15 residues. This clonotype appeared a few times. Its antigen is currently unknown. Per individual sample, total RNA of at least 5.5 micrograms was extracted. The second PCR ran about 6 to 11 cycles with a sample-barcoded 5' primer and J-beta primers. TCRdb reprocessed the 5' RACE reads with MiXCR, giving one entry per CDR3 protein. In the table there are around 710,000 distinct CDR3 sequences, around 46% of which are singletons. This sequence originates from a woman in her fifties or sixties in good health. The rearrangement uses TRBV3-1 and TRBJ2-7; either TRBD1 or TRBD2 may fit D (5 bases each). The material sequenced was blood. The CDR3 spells CASSQVGDRSYEQYF. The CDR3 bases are TGTGCCAGCAGCCAGGTGGGGGACCGATCCTACGAGCAGTACTTC.